Listed below are T cell receptor beta chains from one sample, sequenced in a study of T cells after yellow fever vaccination. MiXCR, applied by TCRdb to the 5' RACE reads, yields one record per CDR3 protein. The sample includes approximately 70,000 distinct CDR3 sequences, over 6.5% of them seen just once. Sequencing used CD8+ T cells sorted from PBMCs, obtained 45 days after the first yellow fever vaccination. The receptors stem from a young man who received the YFV17D yellow fever vaccine. CDR3s leave out the opening cysteine and the closing phenylalanine or tryptophan.

CDR3aa,j_gene,v_gene
ASSRTWTSGGHEQF,TRBJ2-1,TRBV7-9
ASSPGPPSGANVLT,TRBJ2-6,TRBV2
SADSSGFYNEQF,TRBJ2-1,TRBV20-1
ASSRDGQVWGYT,TRBJ1-2,TRBV6-1
ASRKRGGKNNEQF,TRBJ2-1,TRBV12-3/TRBV12-4
SASQLGSIAGELF,TRBJ2-2,TRBV20-1
ASSPTLQGREKLF,TRBJ1-4,TRBV7-9
ASSLALGPHGAQPQH,TRBJ1-5,TRBV7-6
ASSPLVGSDTQY,TRBJ2-3,TRBV7-6
ASSQEGGTVQETQY,TRBJ2-5,TRBV4-2
ASSLKQNYPRETQY,TRBJ2-5,TRBV7-9
ASSRDSYNEQF,TRBJ2-1,TRBV7-2
ASNGAGGTLSYNEQF,TRBJ2-1,TRBV6-2/TRBV6-3
ASSRPSDVSGYT,TRBJ1-2,TRBV4-2
SVEEIAGNIQY,TRBJ2-4,TRBV29-1
SARGPAYGYT,TRBJ1-2,TRBV20-1
ASSQDGGQDNEQF,TRBJ2-1,TRBV4-1
ASKQGYTEQF,TRBJ2-1,TRBV19
ASSQGELLF,TRBJ1-4,TRBV6-5
ASSRTSGSRSNQPQH,TRBJ1-5,TRBV7-9
ASRITNTGELF,TRBJ2-2,TRBV6-5
AIQGPTGTEAF,TRBJ1-1,TRBV10-3
ASIERGDSYEQY,TRBJ2-7,TRBV5-1
ASSWDIEGYEQY,TRBJ2-7,TRBV5-6
ASSDNTNTEAF,TRBJ1-1,TRBV7-8
ASSLDQRGPTDTQY,TRBJ2-3,TRBV7-2
VSSLRGQAGETQY,TRBJ2-5,TRBV12-3/TRBV12-4
SARPTDSYNEQF,TRBJ2-1,TRBV20-1
ASSATGGAEAF,TRBJ1-1,TRBV7-3
ASSESGQGGEQY,TRBJ2-7,TRBV10-1
ASSLRWGTEAF,TRBJ1-1,TRBV6-5
AISESGLQF,TRBJ2-1,TRBV10-3
SALGAGELF,TRBJ2-2,TRBV29-1
ASSGTNTGELF,TRBJ2-2,TRBV6-4
ATSDLSGNDEQF,TRBJ2-1,TRBV24-1
SARNGQGEIEQY,TRBJ2-7,TRBV20-1